One and the same sample provided the 18 T cell receptor beta chains below, sequenced in a study of cytomegalovirus exposure and HLA in healthy donors. PCR primers comprised 60 Vbeta and 13 Jbeta primers. Sequencing was performed with immunoSEQ multiplex PCR; in TCRdb, only in-frame clones are kept and a portion is missing. The data hold around 94,000 clones, with around 84% observed a single time. Sequenced: PBMCs. These receptors were taken from a human donor in good health.

The chain recombines TRBV6-1 with TRBJ1-6; TRBD1 matches 11 bases. Germline CDR1 reads MNHNS; CDR2 reads SASEGT. V was pared by 8 bases and J by 9 bases, with 3 bases of the junction left unmatched. The CDR3 is 13 residues long. Here the CDR3 DNA reads TGTGCCAGCCGGGGACAGGGGGGTTCACCCCTCCACTTT. Translating it yields CASRGQGGSPLHF.

This clone appeared a few times. This rearrangement joins TRBV6-5 to TRBJ1-6, with TRBD1 identical over 8 bases. This CDR3 is 15 amino acids long. Germline CDR1 MNHEY, CDR2 SVGAGI. The junction had 2 bases not matched to a gene; V was cut back by 2 bases and J by 5 bases. This CDR3 is CASSYLGQDNSPLHF. CDR3 DNA: TGTGCCAGCAGTTACCTGGGACAGGATAATTCACCCCTCCACTTT.

This chain joins TRBV4-3 and TRBJ2-5, with TRBD2 matching 7 bases. Germline loops: CDR1 LGHNA, CDR2 YSLEER. The CDR3 consists of 15 residues. Losses at the gene ends were 4 bases for V and 4 bases for J; bases not matched to a gene: 9. Written as DNA, the CDR3 is TGCGCCAGCAGCCCGACGGGGGGTATAGGAGAGACCCAGTACTTC. This sequence encodes CASSPTGGIGETQYF.

The chain links TRBV7-8 to TRBJ2-7, with D possibly being TRBD2 (6 bases). This CDR3 comprises 14 residues. CDR1 is SGHVS and CDR2 is FQNEAQ in the germline V gene. Trimming took off 5 bases at V and 3 bases at J, with 14 bases between the two ends. CDR3 region: CASSVRELGYEQYF. Here the CDR3 DNA reads TGTGCCAGCAGCGTCCGGGAGCTGGGCTACGAGCAGTACTTC. The entire variable domain, with the rest obtained from reference TRBV7-8 and TRBJ2-7, is as follows: GAGVSQSPRYKVAKRGQDVALRCDPISGHVSLFWYQQALGQGPEFLTYFQNEAQLDKSGLPSDRFFAERPEGSVSTLKIQRTQQEDSAVYLCASSVRELGYEQYFGPGTRLTVT.

The V and J genes are TRBV27 and TRBJ2-7, with D maybe TRBD2 (6 bases). There are 14 residues in the CDR3. Trimming took off 6 bases at V and 1 base at J, with 13 bases between the two ends. Germline values: CDR1 MNHEY, CDR2 SMNVEV (reference sequence). The CDR3: CASRLGTYSYEQYF. CDR3 nucleotide sequence: TGTGCCAGCAGACTCGGGACTTATTCCTACGAGCAGTACTTC.

The chain couples TRBV6-6 to TRBJ1-2, with D maybe TRBD1 (5 bases). This CDR3 spans 12 amino acids. V was pared by 6 bases and J by 5 bases, with 10 bases between. CDR1 is MNHNY, CDR2 SVGAGI, per germline (reference sequence). The CDR3 region has the DNA TGTGCCAGCAGCCCAGACAGTTATGGCTACACCTTC. Translation gives CASSPDSYGYTF.

V is TRBV7-2 and J is TRBJ2-1; D is perhaps TRBD2 (5 bases). The CDR3 sequence is 15 residues long. V was pared by 0 bases and J by 4 bases, with 10 bases between. CDR1 and CDR2 (germline): SGHTA, FQGNSA. CDR3 bases: TGTGCCAGCAGCTTAGCCGGGAACCGATACAATGAGCAGTTCTTC. It encodes CASSLAGNRYNEQFF.

The chain combines TRBV6-6 with TRBJ1-1; 8 bases align to TRBD1. The CDR3 sequence is 14 residues long. Looked up from germline, CDR1 is MNHNY and CDR2 is SVGAGI (reference sequence). Trimming cost V 4 bases and J 3 bases; bases outside gene matches: 4. Here the CDR3 DNA reads TGTGCCAGCAGTTGGACAGGGCGGGACACTGAAGCTTTCTTT. It translates to CASSWTGRDTEAFF.

V usage is TRBV6-6 and J usage is TRBJ1-3; weak D call: TRBD1 (5 bases). This CDR3 has 15 amino acids. Germline CDR1 MNHNY, CDR2 SVGAGI (reference sequence). The germline V and J ends were trimmed by 4 bases and 2 bases, with 12 bases remaining between them. The CDR3 sequence: CASSFRGRAGNTIYF. The CDR3 coding sequence is TGTGCCAGCAGTTTTCGCGGCAGGGCTGGAAACACCATATATTTT.

This clone occurred a few times. The chain links TRBV5-1 to TRBJ1-1; TRBD1 aligns across 7 bases. The germline gives CDR1 SGHRS, CDR2 YFSETQ. The CDR3 extends over 15 amino acids. J was trimmed by 1 base and V by 4 bases; bases with no gene match: 7. The CDR3 sequence is CASSARQGPNTEAFF. The CDR3 coding sequence is TGCGCCAGCAGCGCCCGACAGGGCCCGAACACTGAAGCTTTCTTT. The full variable domain, completed using reference TRBV5-1 and TRBJ1-1, is KAGVTQTPRYLIKTRGQQVTLSCSPISGHRSVSWYQQTPGQGLQFLFEYFSETQRNKGNFPGRFSGRQFSNSRSEMNVSTLELGDSALYLCASSARQGPNTEAFFGQGTRLTVV.

This clone was detected once. One junction end disagrees with the germline gene, perhaps due to a read error. The rearrangement links TRBV19 to TRBJ1-1; TRBD1 aligns across 8 bases. In germline, CDR1 is LNHDA, CDR2 SQIVND (reference sequence). The CDR3 sequence is 14 residues long. In DNA, the CDR3 is TGTGCCAATAGTGACAGGGGTTTTAACACTGAAGCTTTCTTT. It is translated as CANSDRGFNTEAFF.

This chain links TRBV28 with TRBJ2-2, with 8 positions matching TRBD2. The V gene's germline CDR1 is MDHEN and CDR2 SYDVKM. The CDR3 is made up of 15 amino acids. V dropped 6 bases and J dropped 6; count of bases not matched to a gene: 9. CDR3 protein: CASRMAGTSAGELFF. CDR3 nucleotides: TGTGCCAGCAGAATGGCCGGGACTAGTGCCGGGGAGCTGTTTTTT.

V gene TRBV19 combines with J gene TRBJ1-5; TRBD1 matches at 7 bases. The V gene's germline CDR1 is LNHDA and CDR2 SQIVND (reference sequence). V was pared by 8 bases and J by 4 bases, with 5 bases of the junction left unmatched. The CDR3 covers 13 residues. The CDR3 bases are TGTGCCAGTGGGGACAGACCAAATCAGCCCCAGCATTTT. Its protein product is CASGDRPNQPQHF.

The chain recombines TRBV4-1 with TRBJ2-7; D is perhaps TRBD2 (5 bases). The length of the CDR3 is 17 residues. Looked up from germline, CDR1 is MGHRA and CDR2 is YSYEKL. The V end lost 0 bases, the J end lost 1 base, and 16 bases lay between the germline ends. CDR3 sequence (DNA): TGCGCCAGCAGCCAAGATATGGGGAGACCACGATCCTACGAGCAGTACTTC. This encodes CASSQDMGRPRSYEQYF.

This chain uses TRBV6-4 with TRBJ1-5; D remains ambiguous. Germline loops: CDR1 MRHNA, CDR2 SNTAGT. The V end was cut by 0 bases, the J end by 6 bases, with 12 bases between. The CDR3 consists of 15 residues. CDR3 loop: CASSDSSQPGQPQHF. In nucleotides, the CDR3 is TGTGCCAGCAGTGACTCGAGTCAGCCAGGTCAGCCCCAGCATTTT.

The V call is TRBV2, the J call TRBJ2-5; D might be TRBD2 (5 bases). V lost 10 bases to trimming and J lost 5 bases, with 11 bases between them. Germline lookup yields CDR1 SNHLY and CDR2 FYNNEI. The CDR3 spans 11 residues. The CDR3 DNA sequence: TGTGCCACCAGGAAGCGGGAGACCCAGTACTTC. This encodes CATRKRETQYF.

This chain links TRBV19 with TRBJ1-1; 7 positions match TRBD1. The CDR3 consists of 13 residues. Germline V gene sequence: CDR1 LNHDA, CDR2 SQIVND (reference sequence). Germline trimming cut 4 bases from V and 4 bases from J; bases unmatched to any gene: 3. The CDR3 here is CASSTPGGTEAFF. In DNA, the CDR3 is TGTGCCAGTAGTACGCCAGGGGGCACTGAAGCTTTCTTT.

The V gene is TRBV19, the J gene TRBJ1-2; 10 nucleotides line up with TRBD1. CDR1 and CDR2 (germline): LNHDA, SQIVND (reference sequence). V lost 6 bases and J lost 0; bases outside the gene matches: 7. The length of the CDR3 is 16 residues. CDR3 loop: CASSPGQGTTNYGYTF. The CDR3 bases are TGTGCCAGTAGCCCGGGACAGGGGACCACTAACTATGGCTACACCTTC.